This TCR beta chain was sequenced during a study of T cells in Graves' hyperthyroidism and ophthalmopathy. This clonotype was observed once. The investigators amplified TCR beta CDR3 regions from RNA transcripts. TCR CDR3 underwent first-round RT-PCR with the HTBI primer set. TCRdb reprocessed the multiplex PCR reads via MiXCR and lists one record per CDR3 protein. The top ten hold 40% to 50% of the sample, which has approximately 570,000 distinct CDR3 sequences, 15% to 20% seen once. CDR1 is MGHRA, CDR2 YSYEKL, per germline. The V segment lost 8 bases and the J segment 3 bases; nucleotides outside the gene matches: 12. The CDR3 sequence is 18 residues long. Approximately 10 ml of fresh peripheral blood supplied the PBMCs.

The V and J genes are TRBV4-1 and TRBJ2-1; 14 bases match TRBD2. This clonotype was sampled from a man aged 40-49 years with Graves' ophthalmopathy. The material sequenced was blood. This chain's CDR3 is CASSWGLAGVGFYNEQFF. The CDR3 bases are TGCGCCAGCTCGTGGGGACTAGCGGGAGTGGGGTTCTACAATGAGCAGTTCTTC.